Given below is one T cell receptor (beta chain) in context. Its antigen remains unidentified. PCR or immunohistochemistry showed mismatch repair deficiency in every enrolled patient. TCRs were sequenced from a few patients responding to pembrolizumab. TCRdb's table, derived via immunoSEQ multiplex PCR, lists solely in-frame clones and lacks some. The table lists roughly 15,000 clones, about 80% of them singletons. This sample stems from a study of PD-1 blockade in mismatch repair-deficient tumors. Overall study context: Patients had approximately 13 mismatch repair-deficient cancer types and were previously treated and progressing. Study findings and constraints: Rapid post-treatment expansion, then contraction, generally preceding radiologic response, marked tumor-resident clones.

The CDR3 has 13 residues. CDR1 is GTSNPN, CDR2 SVGIG, per germline (reference sequence). V was pared by 8 bases and J by 7 bases, with 18 bases between. The TCR originated in an adult with mismatch repair-deficient cancer. The V call is TRBV30, the J call TRBJ2-1; possible D gene TRBD2, 6 bases. Here the sequenced sample was PBMCs, taken 4 weeks after starting pembrolizumab. The CDR3 is CATPSRTTNEQFF. CDR3 sequence (DNA): TGTGCCACCCCAAGCCGGACTACAAATGAGCAGTTCTTC.